The 30 T cell receptor beta chains below all came from one sample that was sequenced in a study of blood T cell repertoires in COVID-19. The assay was immunoSEQ multiplex PCR, and TCRdb's table has in-frame clones only and misses some. The table includes 150,000 to 200,000 clones, around 85% detected once. Sequenced: peripheral blood. The receptors derive from a human donor with acute or convalescent COVID-19. The donor label of this sample is uncertain.

V usage is TRBV5-1 and J usage is TRBJ1-2; TRBD1 matches 10 bases. Germline-derived CDR1 and CDR2 are SGHRS and YFSETQ. The J segment lost 1 base and the V segment lost 4 bases, leaving 16 bases of the junction unmatched. This CDR3 contains 19 residues. DNA for the CDR3: TGCGCCAGCAGCCCGGGTGAGGACAGGGGGGCAGCGTATAACTATGGCTACACCTTC. This gives the protein CASSPGEDRGAAYNYGYTF.

The V gene is TRBV7-8, the J gene TRBJ1-3; no reliable D call. The CDR3 length is 16 residues. CDR1 and CDR2 (germline): SGHVS, FQNEAQ. Between the trimmed V and J ends, which lost 5 bases and 0 bases, there was a span of 14 bases. CDR3 sequence reads: CASSPRQAGSGNTIYF. CDR3 sequence (DNA): TGTGCCAGCAGCCCCCGACAAGCAGGCTCTGGAAACACCATATATTTT.

The CDR3 nucleotides are TGTGCCAGCAGTTTAGGTACAGGGGGCTCTGAAAAACTGTTTTTT. Translation: CASSLGTGGSEKLFF. V and J are TRBV27 and TRBJ1-4, with 9 bases matching TRBD1. Germline CDR1 MNHEY, CDR2 SMNVEV (reference sequence). Trimming cost V 2 bases and J 7 bases; bases outside gene matches: 5. This CDR3 is built from 15 residues.

The chain carries TRBV7-8 and TRBJ2-5; TRBD2 matches at 11 bases. Losses at the gene ends were 1 base for V and 5 bases for J; bases not matched to a gene: 6. CDR1 SGHVS and CDR2 FQNEAQ come from the germline V gene. There are 16 residues in the CDR3. CDR3 region: CASSLGRLAGRETQYF. In DNA, the CDR3 is TGTGCCAGCAGCTTAGGCCGACTAGCGGGGAGGGAGACCCAGTACTTC.

The chain combines TRBV3-1 (or the pseudogene TRBV3-2) with TRBJ2-5; D is undetermined. The germline V gene has CDR1 LGHDT and CDR2 YNNKEL (reference sequence). The CDR3 has 13 amino acids. Trimming pared 0 bases from V and 5 bases from J, leaving 7 bases between. The DNA of the CDR3 is TGTGCCAGCAGCCAAGAGACCGGGGAGACCCAGTACTTC. It is translated as CASSQETGETQYF.

The chain has TRBV7-7 and TRBJ2-7; unclear D gene. Germline V gene data show CDR1 as SSHAT and CDR2 as FNYEAQ (reference sequence). This CDR3 contains 13 residues. The V gene lost 1 base and the J gene lost 3 bases, with 7 bases spanning the gap. Written as DNA, the CDR3 is TGTGCCAGCAGCTTAGGCCCCGGCTACGAGCAGTACTTC. Its translation is CASSLGPGYEQYF.

CDR3 amino acids: CASTETLTFKGGEAFF. The CDR3 DNA is TGTGCCAGCACGGAAACCCTGACCTTTAAAGGAGGTGAAGCTTTCTTT. This chain uses TRBV3-1 (or the pseudogene TRBV3-2) with TRBJ1-1, with D unresolved. CDR1 and CDR2 from the germline V gene are LGHDT and YNNKEL (reference sequence). The length of the CDR3 is 16 residues. Trimming pared 7 bases from V and 7 bases from J, leaving 25 bases between.

This clone has just one count. The CDR3 DNA reads TGTGCCAGCAGTTACGGGGGTAATCAGCCCCAGCATTTT. Its protein is CASSYGGNQPQHF. The chain combines TRBV12-3 or TRBV12-4 with TRBJ1-5, with D tentatively TRBD1 (5 bases). CDR3 length: 13 amino acids. V was shortened by 4 bases and J by 4 bases, with 8 bases between the two germline ends.

The chain employs TRBV18 and TRBJ1-1, with D possibly TRBD1 on 6 matching bases. CDR1 KGHSH and CDR2 LQKENI come from the germline V gene. Trimming stripped 1 base from V and 2 bases from J, with 17 bases between. The CDR3 is made up of 17 amino acids. CDR3 sequence: CASSPRSLRGQNTEAFF. The DNA of the CDR3 is TGTGCCAGCTCACCACGTTCCCTCAGGGGCCAAAACACTGAAGCTTTCTTT.

The V and J genes are TRBV19 and TRBJ2-3; 12 bases line up with TRBD2. V dropped 1 base and J dropped 0; count of bases not matched to a gene: 2. The CDR3 extends over 17 amino acids. Germline V lookup: CDR1 LNHDA, CDR2 SQIVND (reference sequence). This CDR3 is CASSIASGGVSTDTQYF. CDR3 sequence (DNA): TGTGCCAGTAGTATAGCTAGCGGGGGGGTTAGCACAGATACGCAGTATTTT. Complete variable domain (other parts from reference TRBV19 and TRBJ2-3): DGGITQSPKYLFRKEGQNVTLSCEQNLNHDAMYWYRQDPGQGLRLIYYSQIVNDFQKGDIAEGYSVSREKKESFPLTVTSAQKNPTAFYLCASSIASGGVSTDTQYFGPGTRLTVL.

The chain couples TRBV30 to TRBJ1-5; D is perhaps TRBD1 (5 bases). CDR3 length: 15 amino acids. V gave up 2 bases and J gave up 3 bases, with 14 bases separating them. Germline values: CDR1 GTSNPN, CDR2 SVGIG (reference sequence). The CDR3 spells CAWSRQGTSNQPQHF. For the CDR3, the DNA is TGTGCCTGGAGTCGGCAGGGAACCTCCAATCAGCCCCAGCATTTT.

This rearrangement joins TRBV9 to TRBJ2-2; D might be TRBD1 (6 bases). Germline CDR1 is SGDLS and CDR2 is YYNGEE. This CDR3 comprises 16 residues. V was shortened by 4 bases and J by 0 bases, with 13 bases between the two germline ends. The CDR3 bases are TGTGCCAGCAGCACAAGACAGGACGCGAACACCGGGGAGCTGTTTTTT. Amino acids: CASSTRQDANTGELFF.

This sequence joins TRBV5-5 and TRBJ1-1; no definite D call. The CDR3 consists of 14 residues. Trimming removed 0 bases from V and 4 bases from J, with 10 bases in between. Germline V gene data show CDR1 as SGHKS and CDR2 as YYEKEE (reference sequence). CDR3 protein: CASSLALGGTEAFF. Here the CDR3 DNA reads TGTGCCAGCAGCTTGGCGTTAGGAGGCACTGAAGCTTTCTTT. Full variable domain (missing parts from reference TRBV5-5 and TRBJ1-1): DAGVTQSPTHLIKTRGQQVTLRCSPISGHKSVSWYQQVLGQGPQFIFQYYEKEERGRGNFPDRFSARQFPNYSSELNVNALLLGDSALYLCASSLALGGTEAFFGQGTRLTVV.

The chain recombines TRBV5-8 with TRBJ2-5; 11 bases are shared with TRBD1. The CDR3 loop spans 13 amino acids. The trim removed 5 bases at V and 5 bases at J, leaving 2 bases unmatched. Germline V gene data show CDR1 as SGHTS and CDR2 as YDEGEE. CDR3 DNA sequence: TGTGCCAGCAGGGGGGACAGGGGGGAGACCCAGTACTTC. It specifies CASRGDRGETQYF.

V and J are TRBV27 and TRBJ1-2, with 7 bases fitting TRBD1. The V gene's germline CDR1 is MNHEY and CDR2 SMNVEV (reference sequence). V was clipped by 7 bases and J by 1 base; unmatched bases: 21. The length of the CDR3 is 19 residues. As DNA, the CDR3 is TGTGCCAGCATCGCCTTGAGGGGGCTGGGCAGGGATGGTAACTATGGCTACACCTTC. As protein: CASIALRGLGRDGNYGYTF.

V usage is TRBV6-1 and J usage is TRBJ2-7; D gene ambiguous. V was trimmed by 2 bases and J by 3 bases, leaving 11 bases between them. CDR3 size: 14 residues. CDR1 and CDR2 from the germline V gene are MNHNS and SASEGT. The CDR3 region is CASSENLPIYEQYF. The CDR3, as DNA: TGTGCCAGCAGTGAAAACCTCCCTATCTACGAGCAGTACTTC.

To note about this clone: A much larger clone lies a single base off, so this may be a read error. Other nucleotide sequences from this sample produce the same CDR3. This chain joins TRBV18 and TRBJ2-2, with a weak D call TRBD1 (8 bases). The CDR3 runs 20 residues. In germline, CDR1 is KGHSH, CDR2 LQKENI. The germline V and J ends were trimmed by 3 bases and 1 base, with 24 bases remaining between them. This CDR3 is CASSPPRGTGGDRNTGELFF. The CDR3 coding sequence is TGTGCCAGCTCACCGCCGCGGGGGACAGGAGGTGATAGGAACACCGGGGAGCTGTTTTTT.

The chain combines TRBV6-5 with TRBJ1-2; D gene unclear. CDR3 size: 12 residues. Germline V gene sequence: CDR1 MNHEY, CDR2 SVGAGI. Trimming stripped 7 bases from V and 4 bases from J, with 10 bases between. The CDR3 DNA reads as TGTGCCAGCACAAATCCGGGCTATGGCTACACCTTC. It is translated as CASTNPGYGYTF.

This clone was seen once. V usage is TRBV5-1 and J usage is TRBJ1-2; 9 nucleotides line up with TRBD1. The CDR3 totals 13 residues. Germline V gene lookup returns CDR1 SGHRS and CDR2 YFSETQ. Germline trimming cut 5 bases from V and 4 bases from J; bases unmatched to any gene: 3. CDR3 coding DNA: TGCGCCAGCAGGCCGGGACAGGGCTATGGCTACACCTTC. Its protein is CASRPGQGYGYTF.

The gene calls are TRBV28 and TRBJ1-2, with D possibly TRBD1 on 6 matching bases. V lost 7 bases and J 6 bases, leaving 18 bases between the germline ends. Germline-derived CDR1 and CDR2 are MDHEN and SYDVKM. The CDR3 runs to 14 residues. CDR3 coding DNA: TGTGCCAGCAAACCCCTCCAGGGGTCGGATGGCTACACCTTC. This encodes CASKPLQGSDGYTF.

The V call is TRBV7-9, the J call TRBJ1-3, with D maybe TRBD1 (5 bases). CDR3 size: 14 residues. In germline, CDR1 is SEHNR, CDR2 FQNEAQ (reference sequence). The CDR3 DNA follows: TGTGCTGGGGCGGCAGGAACCTCTGGAAACACCATATATTTT. Its translation: CAGAAGTSGNTIYF.

The chain joins TRBV14 to TRBJ2-3; the match to TRBD2 covers 9 bases. J gave up 0 bases and V 4 bases, and 17 bases lay outside the gene matches. The CDR3 extends over 20 amino acids. Germline V gene lookup returns CDR1 SGHDN and CDR2 FVKESK. CDR3 loop: CASSPLGGREGPKSTDTQYF. In DNA form, the CDR3 reads TGTGCCAGCAGCCCTCTCGGGGGGCGGGAGGGACCAAAGAGCACAGATACGCAGTATTTT.

Worth noting for this clone: This specimen includes other DNA sequences encoding the same CDR3. The chain uses TRBV18 and TRBJ1-2, with 9 nucleotides matching TRBD1. With V trimmed by 3 bases and J by 0 bases, 2 bases remained unmatched. The CDR3 length is 15 residues. The germline V gene encodes CDR1 KGHSH and CDR2 LQKENI. Here the CDR3 reads CASSPGQGPNYGYTF. The CDR3 nucleotides read TGTGCCAGCTCACCGGGACAGGGCCCTAACTATGGCTACACCTTC.

This sequence joins TRBV5-1 and TRBJ1-5; 10 bases fit TRBD1. V was pared by 2 bases and J by 4 bases, with 3 bases of the junction left unmatched. Germline V gene sequence: CDR1 SGHRS, CDR2 YFSETQ. The CDR3 spans 15 residues. The CDR3 nucleotides read TGCGCCAGCAGCTTAGGACAGGGGGGGAATCAGCCCCAGCATTTT. This gives the protein CASSLGQGGNQPQHF.

The CDR3 DNA follows: TGTGCCAGCAGCTTCCTAACCGGGACAGGAGGAGAGACCCAGTACTTC. Translated: CASSFLTGTGGETQYF. V usage is TRBV11-2 and J usage is TRBJ2-5; 8 bases match TRBD1. V lost 3 bases and J lost 4; bases outside the gene matches: 10. CDR1 and CDR2 (germline): SGHAT, FQNNGV. The CDR3 totals 16 residues.

The chain is built from TRBV6-2 or TRBV6-3 and TRBJ2-7; tentative D call: TRBD2 (6 bases). V lost 2 bases and J lost 0, with 8 bases in between. The length of the CDR3 is 14 residues. Germline V CDR1 and CDR2: MNHEY, SVGEGT. This chain's CDR3 is CASSYGGASYEQYF. CDR3 coding DNA: TGTGCCAGCAGTTACGGCGGGGCCTCCTACGAGCAGTACTTC.

The chain links TRBV6-5 to TRBJ1-5, with a tentative D call TRBD1 (5 bases). Trimming removed 4 bases from V and 7 bases from J, with 14 bases in between. The germline gives CDR1 MNHEY, CDR2 SVGAGI. The CDR3 is 14 amino acids. CDR3: CASSSTYPGQPQHF. As DNA, the CDR3 is TGTGCCAGCAGTTCGACGTACCCAGGGCAGCCCCAGCATTTT.

In this sample, this clone turned up a few times. CDR3 DNA: TGCGCCAGCAGCTTGTACCCGAGCGGAACGGGCTCCTACAATGAGCAGTTCTTC. This codes for CASSLYPSGTGSYNEQFF. The V gene is TRBV5-1, the J gene TRBJ2-1, with D perhaps TRBD2 (5 bases). The CDR3 extends over 18 amino acids. V was cut by 1 base and J by 0 bases, with 17 bases left in between. Per the germline V gene, CDR1 is SGHRS and CDR2 is YFSETQ.

The J gene is TRBJ1-4, the V gene TRBV5-6; the D gene is possibly TRBD1 (5 bases). V was pared by 0 bases and J by 8 bases, with 14 bases between. This CDR3 is 15 amino acids long. The germline gives CDR1 SGHDT, CDR2 YYEEEE. The CDR3 sequence is CASSLVGAGGEKLFF. The CDR3 bases are TGTGCCAGCAGCTTGGTTGGGGCCGGTGGGGAAAAACTGTTTTTT.

The V and J genes are TRBV15 and TRBJ1-1, with D possibly TRBD1 on 6 matching bases. Trimming pared 1 base from V and 0 bases from J, leaving 9 bases between. The CDR3 covers 15 residues. CDR1 is LNHNV, CDR2 YYDKDF, per germline (reference sequence). CDR3 sequence: CATSRGTAMNTEAFF. The CDR3 DNA sequence: TGTGCCACCAGCAGAGGGACAGCCATGAACACTGAAGCTTTCTTT. Full variable domain (remainder filled in from reference TRBV15 and TRBJ1-1): DAMVIQNPRYQVTQFGKPVTLSCSQTLNHNVMYWYQQKSSQAPKLLFHYYDKDFNNEADTPDNFQSRRPNTSFCFLDIRSPGLGDTAMYLCATSRGTAMNTEAFFGQGTRLTVV.